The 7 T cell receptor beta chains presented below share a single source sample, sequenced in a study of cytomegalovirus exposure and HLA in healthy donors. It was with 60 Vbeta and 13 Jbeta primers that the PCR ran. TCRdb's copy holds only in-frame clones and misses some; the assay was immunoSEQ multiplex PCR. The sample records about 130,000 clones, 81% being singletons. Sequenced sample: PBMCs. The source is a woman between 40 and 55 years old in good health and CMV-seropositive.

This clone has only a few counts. CDR3 nucleotides: TGTGCCAGCAGCTCCACTAGGACGGAGACCGAAGCTTTCTTT. This sequence encodes CASSSTRTETEAFF. The rearrangement uses TRBV9 and TRBJ1-1, with D unclear. Trimming cost V 4 bases and J 8 bases, with 18 bases left between them. This CDR3 spans 14 amino acids. Germline loops: CDR1 SGDLS, CDR2 YYNGEE.

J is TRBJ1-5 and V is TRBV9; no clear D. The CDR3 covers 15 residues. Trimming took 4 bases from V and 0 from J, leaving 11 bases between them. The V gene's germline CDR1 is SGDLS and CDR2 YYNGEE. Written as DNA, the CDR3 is TGTGCCAGCAGCCCAGGCCGTAATAGCAATCAGCCCCAGCATTTT. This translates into CASSPGRNSNQPQHF. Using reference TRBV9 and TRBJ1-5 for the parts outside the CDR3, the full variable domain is DSGVTQTPKHLITATGQRVTLRCSPRSGDLSVYWYQQSLDQGLQFLIQYYNGEERAKGNILERFSAQQFPDLHSELNLSSLELGDSALYFCASSPGRNSNQPQHFGDGTRLSIL.

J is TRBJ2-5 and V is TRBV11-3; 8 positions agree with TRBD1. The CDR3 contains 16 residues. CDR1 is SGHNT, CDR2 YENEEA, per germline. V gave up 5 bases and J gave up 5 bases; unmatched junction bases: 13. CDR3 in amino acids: CASSSDPQGAEETQYF. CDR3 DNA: TGTGCCAGCAGCAGCGACCCTCAGGGGGCGGAGGAGACCCAGTACTTC. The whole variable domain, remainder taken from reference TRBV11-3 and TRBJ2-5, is EAGVVQSPRYKIIEKKQPVAFWCNPISGHNTLYWYLQNLGQGPELLIRYENEEAVDDSQLPKDRFSAERLKGVDSTLKIQPAELGDSAVYLCASSSDPQGAEETQYFGPGTRLLVL.

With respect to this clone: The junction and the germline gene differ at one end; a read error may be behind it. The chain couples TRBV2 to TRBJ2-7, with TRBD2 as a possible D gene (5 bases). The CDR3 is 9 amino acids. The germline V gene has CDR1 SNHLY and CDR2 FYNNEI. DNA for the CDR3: TGTGCCAGCAGTGAGGGAGTCACCTTC. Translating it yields CASSEGVTF.

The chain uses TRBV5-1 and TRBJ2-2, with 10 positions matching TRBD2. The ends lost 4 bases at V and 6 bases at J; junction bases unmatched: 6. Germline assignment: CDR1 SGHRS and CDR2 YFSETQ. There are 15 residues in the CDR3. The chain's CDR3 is CASSPTGTSAGELFF. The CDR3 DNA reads TGCGCCAGCAGCCCCACCGGGACTAGCGCCGGGGAGCTGTTTTTT.

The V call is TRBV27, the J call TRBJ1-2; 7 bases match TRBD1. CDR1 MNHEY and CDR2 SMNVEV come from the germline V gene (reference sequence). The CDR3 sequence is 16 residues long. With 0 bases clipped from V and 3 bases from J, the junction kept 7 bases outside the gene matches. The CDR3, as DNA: TGTGCCAGCAGTTTATCATCAGGGGGTAGATACTATGGCTACACCTTC. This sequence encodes CASSLSSGGRYYGYTF.

Written as DNA, the CDR3 is TGTGCCTGGAGTGTGTCCGGACAGGCTAATTCACCCCTCCACTTT. It yields the protein CAWSVSGQANSPLHF. The genes are TRBV30 and TRBJ1-6; 7 bases line up with TRBD1. V shed 0 bases and J 6 bases; nucleotides not matched to a gene: 5. The CDR3 loop spans 15 amino acids. Germline V gene data show CDR1 as GTSNPN and CDR2 as SVGIG (reference sequence).